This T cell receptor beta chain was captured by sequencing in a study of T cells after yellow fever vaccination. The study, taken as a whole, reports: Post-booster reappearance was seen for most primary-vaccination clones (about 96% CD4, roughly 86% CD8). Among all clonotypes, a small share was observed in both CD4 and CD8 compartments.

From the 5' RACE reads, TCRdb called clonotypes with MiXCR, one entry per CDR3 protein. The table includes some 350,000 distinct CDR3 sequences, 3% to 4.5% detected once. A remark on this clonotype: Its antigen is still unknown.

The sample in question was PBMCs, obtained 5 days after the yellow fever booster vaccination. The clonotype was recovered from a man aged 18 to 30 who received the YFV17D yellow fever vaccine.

The CDR3 DNA is TGTGCCAGCACTTCAGGGTTCGGTCAGCCCCAGCATTTT. This encodes CASTSGFGQPQHF. The chain carries TRBV6-2 or TRBV6-3 and TRBJ1-5; tentative D call: TRBD1 (5 bases). Germline-derived CDR1 and CDR2 are MNHEY and SVGEGT. The CDR3 consists of 13 residues. V was trimmed by 7 bases and J by 6 bases, leaving 13 bases between them.